What follows are 25 T cell receptor beta chains derived from one specimen sequenced in a study of vaccination and CD4 T cells after COVID-19. Their antigens are not known. Cultured CD4+ T-cell DNA underwent Oncomine TCR Beta short-read sequencing. TCRdb reanalysed the PCR reads using MiXCR and keeps one entry per CDR3 protein. The sample carries some 21,000 distinct CDR3 sequences, approximately 38% recorded once. Treatment in this sample: roughly 11-day PBMC culture with coronavirus spike peptide pools or control peptides (ViraFEST assay). The material sequenced was CD4+ T cells from blood, cultured in vitro, taken before SARS-CoV-2 vaccination. All receptors derive from a human donor who had recovered from COVID-19.

The gene calls are TRBV20-1 and TRBJ2-5; D not resolved. Germline V gives CDR1 DFQATT, CDR2 SNEGSKA (reference sequence). Trimming stripped 3 bases from V and 0 bases from J, with 5 bases between. The CDR3 loop spans 12 amino acids. The DNA of the CDR3 is TGCAGTGCTAGTCCCTACCAAGAGACCCAGTACTTC. It translates to CSASPYQETQYF.

The chain combines TRBV5-4 with TRBJ1-1; D not certain. The CDR3 is 13 amino acids. Germline CDR1 SGHNT, CDR2 YYREEE (reference sequence). The V gene lost 2 bases and the J gene lost 8 bases, with 13 bases spanning the gap. CDR3 sequence: CASSFTITGEAFF. CDR3 coding DNA: TGTGCCAGCAGCTTTACTATCACGGGAGAAGCTTTCTTT.

This clonotype is labeled medium-sized. V gene TRBV10-3 combines with J gene TRBJ1-2; unclear D gene. Trimming removed 3 bases from V and 4 bases from J, with 9 bases in between. This CDR3 region has 13 residues. CDR1 is ENHRY and CDR2 is SYGVKD in the germline V gene. The CDR3 DNA reads as TGTGCCATCAGTGAACGGGTTCCCTATGGCTACACCTTC. It translates to CAISERVPYGYTF.

This clonotype came up a few times. The J gene is TRBJ1-1, the V gene TRBV2; no clear D. There are 13 residues in the CDR3. With 6 bases removed from V and 4 bases from J, the gap between germline ends came to 12 bases. The germline V gene encodes CDR1 SNHLY and CDR2 FYNNEI. CDR3 in amino acids: CASSRIGATEAFF. CDR3 sequence (DNA): TGTGCCAGCAGCCGCATTGGCGCCACTGAAGCTTTCTTT.

The rearrangement links TRBV9 to TRBJ2-5; D is ambiguous. V lost 0 bases, J lost 5 bases, and 8 bases lay in between. CDR1 and CDR2 (germline): SGDLS, YYNGEE. The CDR3 length is 13 residues. CDR3 residues: CASSVGLGETQYF. The CDR3 DNA reads as TGTGCCAGCAGCGTAGGGTTGGGGGAGACCCAGTACTTC.

The chain links TRBV20-1 to TRBJ1-5, with TRBD1 identical over 9 bases. The CDR3 runs 17 residues. Losses at the gene ends were 1 base for V and 1 base for J; bases not matched to a gene: 8. Germline V gives CDR1 DFQATT, CDR2 SNEGSKA (reference sequence). Written as DNA, the CDR3 is TGCAGTGCTAGAGCTTCCACCGGGACAGGGAGCAATCAGCCCCAGCATTTT. Protein product: CSARASTGTGSNQPQHF.

This clonotype came up a few times. This chain connects TRBV27 to TRBJ2-5, with a weak D call TRBD2 (6 bases). This CDR3 region has 13 residues. The ends were cut back, 10 bases at V and 4 bases at J, with 16 bases in the middle. Per the germline V gene, CDR1 is MNHEY and CDR2 is SMNVEV (reference sequence). CDR3 loop: CATRMGGGETQYF. CDR3 in DNA: TGTGCCACCAGGATGGGGGGTGGAGAGACCCAGTACTTC.

With regard to this clonotype: The germline gene is not matched at one end of the junction; a read error may be the cause. The gene calls are TRBV20-1 and TRBJ1-2; D remains ambiguous. The germline gives CDR1 DFQATT, CDR2 SNEGSKA (reference sequence). This CDR3 contains 14 residues. In nucleotides, the CDR3 is TGCAGTGCTAGGGCCCTAGACGGCCTCTATGGCTACGCCTTC. Translating it yields CSARALDGLYGYAF.

This clonotype was seen more than once but under ten times. The chain uses TRBV7-2 and TRBJ2-3; D uncertain. The CDR3 consists of 15 residues. V was pared by 8 bases and J by 1 base, with 16 bases between. Looked up from germline, CDR1 is SGHTA and CDR2 is FQGNSA. The CDR3 spells CASGRSSGGTDTQYF. The DNA of the CDR3 is TGTGCCAGCGGTCGGTCCTCGGGTGGCACAGATACGCAGTATTTT.

The J gene is TRBJ2-2, the V gene TRBV7-6, with TRBD2 identical over 11 bases. In germline, CDR1 is SGHVS, CDR2 FNYEAQ. The CDR3 runs to 16 residues. V lost 1 base and J lost 8; bases outside the gene matches: 6. The CDR3 here is CASSLESTSGRGELFF. The CDR3 DNA reads TGTGCCAGCAGCTTAGAAAGTACTAGCGGGAGAGGGGAGCTGTTTTTT. Combining the CDR3 with reference TRBV7-6 and TRBJ2-2 gives the whole variable domain GAGVSQSPRYKVTKRGQDVALRCDPISGHVSLYWYRQALGQGPEFLTYFNYEAQQDKSGLPNDRFSAERPEGSISTLTIQRTEQRDSAMYRCASSLESTSGRGELFFGEGSRLTVL.

Only one count was recorded for this clonotype. The chain joins TRBV5-4 to TRBJ1-2; a possible D gene is TRBD1 (6 bases). The CDR3 loop spans 13 amino acids. Germline V lookup: CDR1 SGHNT, CDR2 YYREEE (reference sequence). The ends were cut back, 5 bases at V and 8 bases at J, with 16 bases in the middle. CDR3 region: CASRPGEVEGYTF. CDR3 bases: TGTGCCAGCAGACCAGGGGAGGTAGAAGGCTACACCTTC.

J is TRBJ1-2 and V is TRBV21-1. TRBV21-1 is recorded as a pseudogene. The CDR3 runs 12 residues. CDR3 residues: CASRHGRVGYTF. The CDR3 DNA sequence: TGTGCCAGCAGACACGGACGTGTGGGCTACACCTTC.

J is TRBJ1-5 and V is TRBV7-8; TRBD1 is a possible D gene (6 bases). V lost 0 bases, J lost 7 bases, and 7 bases lay in between. CDR3 size: 13 residues. CDR1 SGHVS and CDR2 FQNEAQ come from the germline V gene. The CDR3 here is CASSLAQGQPQHF. CDR3 nucleotides: TGTGCCAGCAGCTTAGCGCAGGGGCAGCCCCAGCATTTT.

V gene TRBV28 combines with J gene TRBJ2-5; no clear D gene. The CDR3 is 13 amino acids. Trimming shortened V by 7 bases and J by 4 bases, and 13 bases separated the two germline ends. Germline V gene lookup returns CDR1 MDHEN and CDR2 SYDVKM. CDR3 sequence: CASNSSPLETQYF. The CDR3 coding sequence is TGTGCCAGCAATTCGAGTCCTTTAGAGACCCAGTACTTC. The whole variable domain, remainder taken from reference TRBV28 and TRBJ2-5, is DVKVTQSSRYLVKRTGEKVFLECVQDMDHENMFWYRQDPGLGLRLIYFSYDVKMKEKGDIPEGYSVSREKKERFSLILESASTNQTSMYLCASNSSPLETQYFGPGTRLLVL.

A few counts support this clonotype. The chain carries TRBV28 and TRBJ2-7, with 7 bases aligning to TRBD1. The V segment lost 5 bases and the J segment 0 bases; nucleotides outside the gene matches: 13. Germline V lookup: CDR1 MDHEN, CDR2 SYDVKM. The CDR3 is made up of 17 amino acids. This CDR3 reads CASSPNVLGTVSYEQYF. In DNA, the CDR3 is TGTGCCAGCAGTCCTAACGTCCTCGGGACAGTCTCCTACGAGCAGTACTTC. The variable domain in full, completed from reference TRBV28 and TRBJ2-7, reads DVKVTQSSRYLVKRTGEKVFLECVQDMDHENMFWYRQDPGLGLRLIYFSYDVKMKEKGDIPEGYSVSREKKERFSLILESASTNQTSMYLCASSPNVLGTVSYEQYFGPGTRLTVT.

The chain combines TRBV6-1 with TRBJ2-1, with D unresolved. The CDR3 covers 14 residues. V was shortened by 0 bases and J by 8 bases, with 11 bases between the two germline ends. The germline gives CDR1 MNHNS, CDR2 SASEGT. This CDR3 is CASSEAPGFDEQFF. DNA for the CDR3: TGTGCCAGCAGTGAAGCGCCCGGGTTCGATGAGCAGTTCTTC.

The chain links TRBV4-3 to TRBJ2-1; 10 nucleotides agree with TRBD2. V was clipped by 1 base and J by 9 bases; unmatched bases: 12. CDR1 is LGHNA and CDR2 is YSLEER in the germline V gene. The CDR3 is made up of 17 amino acids. CDR3 loop: CASSQAGPGLASVEQFF. In DNA form, the CDR3 reads TGCGCCAGCAGCCAAGCGGGCCCGGGACTAGCGAGTGTTGAGCAGTTCTTC.

The DNA of the CDR3 is TGTGCCAGCAGTGATTTTGGGAGCTCTAGGGGCTCCTACAATGAGCAGTTCTTC. This encodes CASSDFGSSRGSYNEQFF. The chain combines TRBV25-1 with TRBJ2-1; D is perhaps TRBD1 or TRBD2 (5 bases each). V lost 3 bases to trimming and J lost 0 bases, with 18 bases between them. This CDR3 is built from 18 residues. CDR1 and CDR2 (germline): MGHDK, SYGVNS. Filled out from reference TRBV25-1 and TRBJ2-1, the complete variable domain reads EADIYQTPRYLVIGTGKKITLECSQTMGHDKMYWYQQDPGMELHLIHYSYGVNSTEKGDLSSESTVSRIRTEHFPLTLESARPSHTSQYLCASSDFGSSRGSYNEQFFGPGTRLTVL.

V is TRBV18 and J is TRBJ2-3; 7 nucleotides line up with TRBD1. The junction had 3 bases not matched to a gene; V was cut back by 3 bases and J by 6 bases. The CDR3 consists of 13 residues. Germline V gives CDR1 KGHSH, CDR2 LQKENI. CDR3: CASSPSTGDTQYF. CDR3 sequence (DNA): TGTGCCAGCTCACCTTCGACAGGGGATACGCAGTATTTT. The full variable domain, its missing parts supplied by reference TRBV18 and TRBJ2-3, is NAGVMQNPRHLVRRRGQEARLRCSPMKGHSHVYWYRQLPEEGLKFMVYLQKENIIDESGMPKERFSAEFPKEGPSILRIQQVVRGDSAAYFCASSPSTGDTQYFGPGTRLTVL.

This chain joins TRBV28 and TRBJ1-2, with D possibly TRBD1 on 5 matching bases. The germline CDR1 and CDR2 sequences are MDHEN and SYDVKM. Trimming removed 5 bases at V and 8 bases at J, with 18 bases between. The CDR3 is 14 residues long. This chain's CDR3 is CASSLRGGVEGYTF. As DNA, the CDR3 is TGTGCCAGCAGTCTACGAGGAGGGGTGGAGGGCTACACCTTC.

J is TRBJ1-5 and V is TRBV6-1; TRBD1 is a possible D gene (6 bases). V lost 2 bases to trimming and J lost 6 bases, with 14 bases between them. Germline values: CDR1 MNHNS, CDR2 SASEGT. The CDR3 loop spans 15 amino acids. CDR3 sequence: CASSELSRGSQPQHF. The CDR3 bases are TGTGCCAGCAGTGAACTGAGCAGGGGCAGTCAGCCCCAGCATTTT.

The V and J genes are TRBV6-1 and TRBJ1-2, with D possibly TRBD1 on 6 matching bases. CDR1 MNHNS and CDR2 SASEGT come from the germline V gene. The V end was cut by 6 bases, the J end by 7 bases, with 21 bases between. There are 15 residues in the CDR3. The DNA of the CDR3 is TGTGCCAGCAGCCAAATGAGGGGGGTCCTCGGTGGCTACACCTTC. As protein: CASSQMRGVLGGYTF.

The chain links TRBV6-2 or TRBV6-3 to TRBJ2-7, with D perhaps matching TRBD2 (7 bases). The germline gives CDR1 MNHEY, CDR2 SVGEGT. The V end lost 6 bases, the J end lost 2 bases, and 14 bases lay between the germline ends. CDR3 length equals 14 residues. The CDR3 spells CASRGGTRTYEQYF. CDR3 in DNA: TGTGCCAGCAGGGGAGGGACACGGACCTACGAGCAGTACTTC.

The V call is TRBV7-9, the J call TRBJ2-1, with 7 positions matching TRBD1. This CDR3 is 14 amino acids long. Germline values: CDR1 SEHNR, CDR2 FQNEAQ (reference sequence). V dropped 5 bases and J dropped 7; count of bases not matched to a gene: 8. CDR3 DNA sequence: TGTGCCAGCAGCAGATCCGGGACAGAAAATGAGCAGTTCTTC. It is translated as CASSRSGTENEQFF.

V usage is TRBV6-2 or TRBV6-3 and J usage is TRBJ1-1, with a weak D call TRBD1 (5 bases). This CDR3 is built from 11 residues. Germline-derived CDR1 and CDR2 are MNHEY and SVGEGT. V was shortened by 4 bases and J by 11 bases, with 11 bases between the two germline ends. The CDR3 reads CASSLPPGAFF. The DNA of the CDR3 is TGTGCCAGCAGTTTACCCCCAGGGGCTTTCTTT.